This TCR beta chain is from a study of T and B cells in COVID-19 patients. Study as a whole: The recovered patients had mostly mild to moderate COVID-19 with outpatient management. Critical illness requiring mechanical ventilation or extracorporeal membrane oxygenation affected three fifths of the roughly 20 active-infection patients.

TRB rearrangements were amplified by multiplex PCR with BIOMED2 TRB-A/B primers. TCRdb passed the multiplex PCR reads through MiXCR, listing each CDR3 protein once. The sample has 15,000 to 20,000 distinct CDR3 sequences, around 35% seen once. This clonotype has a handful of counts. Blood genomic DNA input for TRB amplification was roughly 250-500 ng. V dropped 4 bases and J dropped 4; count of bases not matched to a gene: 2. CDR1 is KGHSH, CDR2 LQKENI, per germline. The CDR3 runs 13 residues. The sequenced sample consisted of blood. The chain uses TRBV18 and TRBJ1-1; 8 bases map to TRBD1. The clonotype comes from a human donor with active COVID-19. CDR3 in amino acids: CASSLDRGTEAFF. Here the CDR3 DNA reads TGTGCCAGCTCACTCGACAGGGGCACTGAAGCTTTCTTT.